The T cell receptor beta chain described here comes from a study of blood T cell repertoires in COVID-19. Study-wide background: T cells, B-cell-depleted T cells, or PBMCs provided the cDNA or gDNA that served as material.

The assay was immunoSEQ multiplex PCR, and TCRdb's table has in-frame clones only and misses some. Counted here are some 120,000 clones, more than 70% occurring once; the ten biggest clones make up roughly 1.4%. Germline values: CDR1 SGDLS, CDR2 YYNGEE. Deletions cut 3 bases from V and 10 bases from J, with 23 bases between. CDR3 length equals 16 residues. The genes are TRBV9 and TRBJ2-1; D remains ambiguous. Specimen: peripheral blood. This receptor was taken from a human donor in a cohort sampled during active COVID-19. CDR3: CASSGGLATLRGEQFF. CDR3 nucleotides: TGTGCCAGCAGCGGAGGCCTCGCGACCCTACGTGGGGAGCAGTTCTTC.